The 26 T cell receptor beta chains given below trace back to one sample, sequenced in a study of cytomegalovirus exposure and HLA in healthy donors (dated by TCRdb to about 2017). The method behind the library was the immunoSEQ multiplex PCR assay. TCRdb re-hosts the immuneACCESS table, in-frame sequences only. Its copies lack some clones; in the studies checked, an unresolved V gene accounts for under half of them, and the cause for the rest is not known. The sample records 150,000 to 200,000 clones, roughly 81% of which are singletons. In total, the top ten clones hold roughly 1.2% of the sample. Sequencing input: PBMCs. The receptors were gathered from a woman in her thirties in good health and CMV-seronegative.

The chain recombines TRBV11-2 with TRBJ1-1; 7 bases map to TRBD1. CDR3 length: 14 amino acids. J was trimmed by 11 bases and V by 5 bases; bases with no gene match: 14. Germline CDR1 and CDR2: SGHAT and FQNNGV. Here the CDR3 DNA reads TGTGCCAGCAGCCTCCGGGACAGCCGATCAGAGGCTTTCTTT. It translates to CASSLRDSRSEAFF.

V gene TRBV6-1 combines with J gene TRBJ1-1, with a weak D call TRBD1 (6 bases). CDR1 is MNHNS and CDR2 is SASEGT in the germline V gene. V lost 4 bases to trimming and J lost 0 bases, with 12 bases between them. The CDR3 length is 15 residues. CDR3: CASSAGTLLNTEAFF. CDR3 DNA sequence: TGTGCCAGCAGTGCCGGGACACTGTTGAACACTGAAGCTTTCTTT.

In this sample, this clone turned up once. The same CDR3 also results from other DNA sequences found in this sample. V gene TRBV28 combines with J gene TRBJ1-5; the D is unclear. This CDR3 has 12 amino acids. Germline V CDR1 and CDR2: MDHEN, SYDVKM. V was trimmed by 6 bases and J by 4 bases, leaving 7 bases between them. This CDR3 is CASSLRNQPQHF. CDR3 coding DNA: TGTGCCAGCAGCTTACGTAATCAGCCCCAGCATTTT. The complete variable domain, with remaining parts taken from reference TRBV28 and TRBJ1-5, reads DVKVTQSSRYLVKRTGEKVFLECVQDMDHENMFWYRQDPGLGLRLIYFSYDVKMKEKGDIPEGYSVSREKKERFSLILESASTNQTSMYLCASSLRNQPQHFGDGTRLSIL.

The CDR3: CASSQDPTLSGNTIYF. CDR3 bases: TGCGCCAGCAGCCAAGACCCGACACTCTCTGGAAACACCATATATTTT. The chain links TRBV4-1 to TRBJ1-3; no firm D call. V was shortened by 0 bases and J by 0 bases, with 9 bases between the two germline ends. The CDR3 spans 16 residues. The germline V gene has CDR1 MGHRA and CDR2 YSYEKL.

V gene TRBV7-2 combines with J gene TRBJ2-7; TRBD1 agrees at 8 bases. Germline V CDR1 and CDR2: SGHTA, FQGNSA. The CDR3 covers 14 residues. With V trimmed by 3 bases and J by 1 base, 2 bases remained unmatched. In DNA form, the CDR3 reads TGTGCCAGCAGCTTCGGACAGGGATCCTACGAGCAGTACTTC. Its protein product is CASSFGQGSYEQYF.

The chain uses TRBV28 and TRBJ2-7; 7 bases agree with TRBD1. Trimming removed 2 bases from V and 6 bases from J; junction bases left unmatched: 4. CDR1 is MDHEN and CDR2 is SYDVKM in the germline V gene. This CDR3 region has 13 residues. The CDR3 nucleotides are TGTGCCAGCAGTTTAGTTTCAGGGGGCGAGCAGTACTTC. Translating gives CASSLVSGGEQYF.

This clone has just a few counts. The chain couples TRBV5-1 to TRBJ2-3, with 9 bases fitting TRBD2. Germline values: CDR1 SGHRS, CDR2 YFSETQ. CDR3 length: 15 residues. After removal of 4 bases from V and 4 bases from J, the junction contained 7 bases not matched to a gene. The CDR3 DNA follows: TGCGCCAGCAGCCTAAGGGTAGCGGGGGCAGATACGCAGTATTTT. It yields the protein CASSLRVAGADTQYF. Looking up the rest from reference TRBV5-1 and TRBJ2-3 gives the full variable domain: KAGVTQTPRYLIKTRGQQVTLSCSPISGHRSVSWYQQTPGQGLQFLFEYFSETQRNKGNFPGRFSGRQFSNSRSEMNVSTLELGDSALYLCASSLRVAGADTQYFGPGTRLTVL.

The chain links TRBV27 to TRBJ2-2, with a weak D call TRBD1 (6 bases). From germline, CDR1 is MNHEY and CDR2 SMNVEV (reference sequence). The CDR3 has 15 amino acids. Trimming removed 3 bases at V and 8 bases at J, with 16 bases between. The CDR3: CASSLLARQVGELFF. The DNA of the CDR3 is TGTGCCAGCAGTTTGCTCGCGCGACAGGTTGGGGAGCTGTTTTTT.

The chain carries TRBV6-1 and TRBJ1-3; 7 bases are shared with TRBD1. The CDR3 is made up of 14 amino acids. V dropped 4 bases and J dropped 4; count of bases not matched to a gene: 4. The germline CDR1 and CDR2 sequences are MNHNS and SASEGT. CDR3 DNA: TGTGCCAGCAGTGGGACAGGCCAAGGAAACACCATATATTTT. Residues: CASSGTGQGNTIYF.

The chain links TRBV4-1 to TRBJ2-2; tentative D call: TRBD2 (6 bases). Trimming removed 1 base from V and 5 bases from J, with 14 bases in between. From germline, CDR1 is MGHRA and CDR2 YSYEKL. This CDR3 spans 16 amino acids. The CDR3 loop reads CASSQGGTDFTGELFF. CDR3 nucleotides: TGCGCCAGCAGCCAAGGCGGGACGGACTTTACCGGGGAGCTGTTTTTT.

The rearrangement joins TRBV19 to TRBJ1-2; D not resolved. Deletions cut 6 bases from V and 1 base from J, with 6 bases between. Germline V gene data show CDR1 as LNHDA and CDR2 as SQIVND (reference sequence). The CDR3 length is 12 residues. CDR3 in amino acids: CASSGLNYGYTF. DNA of the CDR3: TGTGCCAGTAGCGGTCTTAACTATGGCTACACCTTC.

This clone was counted once. V and J are TRBV9 and TRBJ1-1, with D hard to call. V was shortened by 0 bases and J by 0 bases, with 6 bases between the two germline ends. This CDR3 has 14 residues. Germline values: CDR1 SGDLS, CDR2 YYNGEE. The CDR3 loop is CASSVVQMNTEAFF. Here the CDR3 DNA reads TGTGCCAGCAGCGTAGTACAGATGAACACTGAAGCTTTCTTT.

The chain is built from TRBV25-1 and TRBJ2-7; 8 bases fit TRBD2. V gave up 7 bases and J gave up 3 bases; unmatched junction bases: 5. This CDR3 is built from 13 residues. The V gene's germline CDR1 is MGHDK and CDR2 SYGVNS. The CDR3 sequence is CASNPAGVYEQYF. CDR3 in DNA: TGTGCCAGCAATCCAGCGGGAGTCTACGAGCAGTACTTC.

The chain joins TRBV30 to TRBJ1-1; D gene unclear. The length of the CDR3 is 13 residues. The germline V and J ends were trimmed by 2 bases and 1 base, with 8 bases remaining between them. Germline V lookup: CDR1 GTSNPN, CDR2 SVGIG (reference sequence). The CDR3 DNA reads TGTGCCTGGAGTCCTACTGGGAACACTGAAGCTTTCTTT. Translating it yields CAWSPTGNTEAFF.

This clone was found a few times. V and J are TRBV6-5 and TRBJ1-4; 7 bases match TRBD1. The trim removed 5 bases at V and 5 bases at J, leaving 8 bases unmatched. This CDR3 has 15 amino acids. Germline CDR1 reads MNHEY; CDR2 reads SVGAGI. The CDR3: CASSRWDSRNEKLFF. The CDR3 nucleotides read TGTGCCAGCAGTCGCTGGGACAGTCGAAATGAAAAACTGTTTTTT.

V and J are TRBV7-9 and TRBJ2-1; TRBD2 might be the D (6 bases). V gave up 5 bases and J gave up 2 bases, with 16 bases separating them. Germline CDR1 is SEHNR and CDR2 is FQNEAQ (reference sequence). The length of the CDR3 is 16 residues. CDR3 DNA sequence: TGTGCCAGCAGCCTCCTCGTAATAGCGGCCTACAATGAGCAGTTCTTC. Amino acid sequence: CASSLLVIAAYNEQFF.

The chain employs TRBV29-1 and TRBJ1-1; D unresolved. The V end lost 4 bases, the J end lost 1 base, and 10 bases lay between the germline ends. Per germline, CDR1 SQVTM and CDR2 ANQGSEA. The CDR3 has 13 residues. The CDR3 DNA is TGCAGCGTTGTGCGGGATGAGAACACTGAAGCTTTCTTT. As protein: CSVVRDENTEAFF.

The V gene is TRBV27, the J gene TRBJ2-5; weak D call: TRBD1 (5 bases). Per the germline V gene, CDR1 is MNHEY and CDR2 is SMNVEV (reference sequence). V dropped 6 bases and J dropped 2 bases, with 22 bases sitting between them. The CDR3 is 17 residues long. CDR3 loop: CASSPWSGAVIQETQYF. CDR3 bases: TGTGCCAGCAGCCCTTGGTCTGGGGCGGTGATACAAGAGACCCAGTACTTC.

This rearrangement joins TRBV27 to TRBJ2-7; 8 bases are shared with TRBD1. The trim removed 6 bases at V and 2 bases at J, leaving 12 bases unmatched. From germline, CDR1 is MNHEY and CDR2 SMNVEV (reference sequence). The CDR3 loop spans 16 amino acids. The CDR3 reads CASRTLMRGQAYEQYF. CDR3 nucleotide sequence: TGTGCCAGCAGAACTTTAATGCGGGGACAGGCCTACGAGCAGTACTTC.

The rearrangement uses TRBV5-1 and TRBJ1-3, with D possibly TRBD1 on 5 matching bases. V was cut by 4 bases and J by 2 bases, with 10 bases left in between. The CDR3 is 14 amino acids. The germline gives CDR1 SGHRS, CDR2 YFSETQ. CDR3 region: CASSPEGTGNTIYF. CDR3 DNA sequence: TGCGCCAGCAGCCCGGAGGGGACTGGAAACACCATATATTTT.

The genes are TRBV5-1 and TRBJ1-5, with 7 bases fitting TRBD1. V trimming: 0 bases; J trimming: 5 bases; junction bases outside the gene matches: 5. Germline V lookup: CDR1 SGHRS, CDR2 YFSETQ. This CDR3 region has 15 residues. The CDR3 DNA sequence: TGCGCCAGCAGCTTGGAGGGACAGTCATATCAGCCCCAGCATTTT. This translates into CASSLEGQSYQPQHF.

The J gene is TRBJ2-7, the V gene TRBV5-1, with TRBD2 matching over 9 bases. CDR3 length: 15 amino acids. After removal of 2 bases from V and 6 bases from J, the junction contained 9 bases not matched to a gene. CDR1 is SGHRS, CDR2 YFSETQ, per germline. DNA for the CDR3: TGCGCCAGCAGCTTTAGGGCTAGCGGGGCCACCGAGCAGTACTTC. It codes for CASSFRASGATEQYF.

The chain recombines TRBV25-1 with TRBJ1-2, with D possibly being TRBD1 (6 bases). Deletions cut 3 bases from V and 0 bases from J, with 8 bases between. CDR1 MGHDK and CDR2 SYGVNS come from the germline V gene. The CDR3 has 14 amino acids. The CDR3 loop reads CASSEGAPNYGYTF. The DNA of the CDR3 is TGTGCCAGCAGTGAGGGGGCCCCTAACTATGGCTACACCTTC.

The chain combines TRBV18 with TRBJ1-1, with unresolved D. The germline V gene has CDR1 KGHSH and CDR2 LQKENI. The CDR3 contains 13 residues. Trimming removed 4 bases at V and 1 base at J, with 7 bases between. DNA of the CDR3: TGTGCCAGCTCACTGAAGCCGAACACTGAAGCTTTCTTT. Translated: CASSLKPNTEAFF. Based on the CDR3 plus reference TRBV18 and TRBJ1-1, the full variable domain is NAGVMQNPRHLVRRRGQEARLRCSPMKGHSHVYWYRQLPEEGLKFMVYLQKENIIDESGMPKERFSAEFPKEGPSILRIQQVVRGDSAAYFCASSLKPNTEAFFGQGTRLTVV.

This rearrangement joins TRBV5-4 to TRBJ2-7; 7 bases agree with TRBD1. The germline gives CDR1 SGHNT, CDR2 YYREEE (reference sequence). The CDR3 sequence is 13 residues long. J gave up 4 bases and V 2 bases, and 3 bases lay outside the gene matches. CDR3 loop: CASSFRQGYEQYF. CDR3 nucleotide sequence: TGTGCCAGCAGCTTTCGACAGGGTTACGAGCAGTACTTC.

This sequence joins TRBV5-4 and TRBJ2-2; tentatively, D is TRBD2 (7 bases). The germline CDR1 and CDR2 sequences are SGHNT and YYREEE (reference sequence). The CDR3 covers 17 residues. Trimming cost V 4 bases and J 6 bases, with 22 bases left between them. Here the CDR3 DNA reads TGTGCCAGCAGCCCTTTAAGAGGGGGTGCGGGGGCCGGGGAGCTGTTTTTT. Amino acids: CASSPLRGGAGAGELFF.